The subject of this entry is one T cell receptor (beta chain). Its cognate antigen is unknown. One base away lies a much larger clone, so this may be a sequencing read error. Other DNA sequences within the sample encode an identical CDR3. This specimen belongs to a study of PD-1 blockade in classical Hodgkin lymphoma. Study in general: The nivolumab dose that patients received was 3 mg/kg, given intravenously every 2 weeks. Study results and limitations: Although disease activity or prior therapy may be involved, causes of the repertoire differences remain undefined. Lower baseline TCR diversity marked trial partial responders and progressors. Relative to healthy donors, newly diagnosed patients reportedly had lower baseline TCR diversity, which was reported as lower still in relapsed/refractory patients.

Generated by immunoSEQ multiplex PCR, the TCRdb table keeps only in-frame clones and is missing some. The sample includes 20,000 to 25,000 clones, more than 80% of them seen just once. Every patient experienced relapse after autologous stem cell transplantation, and brentuximab vedotin exposure varied. Specimen: peripheral blood mononuclear cells (PBMCs), collected before the second cycle of nivolumab. The receptor was derived from a human donor with classical Hodgkin lymphoma.

CDR3 bases: TGTGCCAGCAGTGTTTCAGGGGGCCCCTACGAACAGTACTTC. Translating gives CASSVSGGPYEQYF. V and J are TRBV6-1 and TRBJ2-7, with TRBD1 matching 8 bases. This CDR3 comprises 14 residues. Germline V gene data show CDR1 as MNHNS and CDR2 as SASEGT.